This T cell receptor (beta chain) comes out of a study of technical replicates of blood from a few donors (dated by TCRdb to the late 2010s). The library was made by the immunoSEQ multiplex PCR assay. TCRdb provides this immuneACCESS table in a form limited to in-frame rearrangements. Some clones are lacking; in checked studies, under half of them reflect an unresolved V gene, and why the rest are absent is not known. A total of fewer than 85,000 clones appear in this sample, 90% to 95% of them only once. Less than 0.3% of the sample comes from the top ten. A word on this clone: Its antigen is not yet known. Per-base qualities were not stored, and no clone one base away is much larger.

From the cysteine through the phenylalanine, the CDR3 covers 12 amino acids. Kept here is only the CDR3 DNA, which spans 36 bases and is read in frame from base 1. V sheds 6 bases and J sheds 4 bases, leaving 7 bases between their ends. From a lookup of the germline V gene, CDR1 and CDR2 are ENHRY and SYGVKD. The source of this sequence is a human donor in good health. The chain employs TRBV10-3 and TRBJ1-5; too little of a D gene remains to name it. Sequenced material: T cells isolated from PBMCs. The sequenced DNA: TGTGCCATCAGCCCGACTAATCAGCCCCAGCATTTT. Its protein is CAISPTNQPQHF.